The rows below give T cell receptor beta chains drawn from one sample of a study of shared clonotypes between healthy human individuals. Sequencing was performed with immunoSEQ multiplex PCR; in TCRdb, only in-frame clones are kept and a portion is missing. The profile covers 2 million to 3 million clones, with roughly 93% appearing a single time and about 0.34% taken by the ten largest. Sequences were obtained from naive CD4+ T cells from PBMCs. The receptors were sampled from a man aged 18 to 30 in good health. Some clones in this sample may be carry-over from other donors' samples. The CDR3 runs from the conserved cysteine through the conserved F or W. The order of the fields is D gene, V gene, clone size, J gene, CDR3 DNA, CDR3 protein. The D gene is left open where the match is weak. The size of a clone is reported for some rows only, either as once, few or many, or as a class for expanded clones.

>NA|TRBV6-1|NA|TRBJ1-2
TGTGCCAGCAGGGTTAGACACGGCCCTGACCTTACGACCTTC
CASRVRHGPDLTTF
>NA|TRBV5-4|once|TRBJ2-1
TGTGCCAGCAGCGTCCACAATGATGAGCAGTTCTTC
CASSVHNDEQFF
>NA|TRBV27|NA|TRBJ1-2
TGTGCCAGCAGTTTATCGTGGCAGGGCCTAGAACACACCTTC
CASSLSWQGLEHTF
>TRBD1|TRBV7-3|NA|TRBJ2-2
TGTGCCAGCAGCCCGGCCCACAGGGGAGAGGCCGGGGAGCTGTTTTTT
CASSPAHRGEAGELFF
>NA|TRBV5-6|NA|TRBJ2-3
TGTGCCAGCAACTACCAAGCCACCCGGCAGTATTTT
CASNYQATRQYF
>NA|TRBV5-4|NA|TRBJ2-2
TGTGCCAGCAGCTTTGGTCTAGCAAGGAACACCGGGGAGCTGTTTTTT
CASSFGLARNTGELFF
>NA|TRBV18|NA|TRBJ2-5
TGTGCCAGCTCAGCCGCCGCAGCAGCTCAAGAGACCCAGTACTTC
CASSAAAAAQETQYF
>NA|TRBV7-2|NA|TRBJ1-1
TGTGCCAGCAGCTTCGACAGGACGAACACTGAAGCTTTCTTT
CASSFDRTNTEAFF
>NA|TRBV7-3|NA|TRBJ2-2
TGTGCCAGCAGCAGACCGAACACCGGGGAGCTGTTTTTT
CASSRPNTGELFF
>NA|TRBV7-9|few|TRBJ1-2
TGTGCGGGGGGTCGGGGGCTTGGAGGCGGCTACACCTTC
CAGGRGLGGGYTF
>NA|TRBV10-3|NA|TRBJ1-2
TGTGCCATCAGTGAGTCGAAGTCAGCGCCTTATGGCTACACCTTC
CAISESKSAPYGYTF
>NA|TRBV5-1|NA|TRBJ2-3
TGCGCCAGCAGGGGGGCGGGAGCGCCAAGCACAGATACGCAGTATTTT
CASRGAGAPSTDTQYF
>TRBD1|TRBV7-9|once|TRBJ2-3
TGTGCCAGCAGCACTGGGACAGTCCTTAGCACAGATACGCAGTATTTT
CASSTGTVLSTDTQYF
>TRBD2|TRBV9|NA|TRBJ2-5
TGTGCCAGCAGCGTAAGCGGGGCGGTTGGGCAGACCCAGTACTTC
CASSVSGAVGQTQYF
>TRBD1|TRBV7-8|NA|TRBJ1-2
TGTGCCAGCAGCCCCGGACAGGGGGGAGGCTACACCTTC
CASSPGQGGGYTF